The T cell receptor (beta chain) under discussion was sequenced for a study of blood T cell repertoires in COVID-19. About the study: Samples taken during acute and convalescent COVID-19 were collected in the United States, Italy and Spain. PBMCs, B-cell-depleted T cells, or T cells were the source of the cDNA or gDNA that made up the material.

CDR3 length: 16 amino acids. Germline values: CDR1 SGHTA, CDR2 FQGNSA. J gave up 2 bases and V 5 bases, and 7 bases lay outside the gene matches. Authors' data handling: Reference gene primer amplification gave nucleated cell count estimates. This table comes from immunoSEQ multiplex PCR, and its TCRdb copy is limited to in-frame clones, with some not included. V and J calls and clone size are given by that table; D and trimming were obtained from the DNA. Altogether fewer than 300,000 clones are present, roughly 85% being singletons, with the ten largest covering around 2.9%. Sequences were obtained from peripheral blood. The sequence derives from a woman younger than 35 with acute or convalescent COVID-19. The chain is built from TRBV7-2 and TRBJ2-3, with 10 bases lining up with TRBD2. The CDR3 bases are TGTGCCAGCAGCCAGATGACTAGCGGGTCCACAGATACGCAGTATTTT. Protein: CASSQMTSGSTDTQYF.